The next 32 T cell receptor beta chains were all read from a single sample in a study of CD8 T cells in ankylosing spondylitis. These receptors lack a known antigen. Using its own MiXCR run on the 5' RACE reads, TCRdb lists one record per CDR3 protein. The table shows hundreds of thousands of distinct CDR3 sequences, with about 18% occurring only once. Study-wide results and limits: It appeared that ankylosing spondylitis blood was characterized by a TCR beta motif of under ten highly homologous variants.

The specimen sequenced was blood, either unsorted or a sorted T cell fraction (not recorded which). The receptor set was obtained from a male donor with ankylosing spondylitis.

The chain uses TRBV11-2 and TRBJ2-1, with 8 bases that match TRBD2. The germline CDR1 and CDR2 sequences are SGHAT and FQNNGV. The CDR3 sequence is 15 residues long. Losses at the gene ends were 3 bases for V and 6 bases for J; bases not matched to a gene: 7. CDR3 loop: CASSFYGGGSNEQFF. The CDR3 DNA reads as TGTGCCAGCAGCTTTTACGGGGGGGGGTCCAATGAGCAGTTCTTC.

The CDR3 region is CASSLLGGWETQYF. DNA of the CDR3: TGTGCCAGCAGTTTACTGGGGGGCTGGGAGACCCAGTACTTC. This chain uses TRBV12-3 or TRBV12-4 with TRBJ2-5; the D call may be TRBD1 or TRBD2 (6 bases each). This CDR3 has 14 residues. Trimming removed 2 bases from V and 5 bases from J, with 12 bases in between.

The CDR3 nucleotides are TGTGCCAGCAGCCCCGAGGTCCAGGAGACCCAGTACTTC. The encoded protein is CASSPEVQETQYF. The chain combines TRBV13 with TRBJ2-5; D ambiguous. Trimming took 5 bases from V and 5 from J, leaving 12 bases between them. The germline CDR1 and CDR2 sequences are PRHDT and FYEKMQ (reference sequence). CDR3 length: 13 residues.

This clonotype was counted between two and nine times. The rearrangement joins TRBV30 to TRBJ2-7, with D tentatively TRBD2 (6 bases). CDR3 size: 13 residues. The V gene lost 1 base and the J gene lost 6 bases, with 13 bases spanning the gap. Germline V gives CDR1 GTSNPN, CDR2 SVGIG (reference sequence). The CDR3 DNA reads as TGTGCCTGGAGTGGTGGAGGAGGGCTCGAGCAGTACTTC. This codes for CAWSGGGGLEQYF.

This clonotype was observed a few times. V and J are TRBV4-1 and TRBJ2-7, with TRBD2 matching 16 bases. This CDR3 has 19 residues. Looked up from germline, CDR1 is MGHRA and CDR2 is YSYEKL. V trimming: 6 bases; J trimming: 5 bases; junction bases outside the gene matches: 16. In DNA form, the CDR3 reads TGCGCCAGCAGGGTCGGGACTAGCGGGAGGGCCATAGAGGCGGACGAGCAGTACTTC. This encodes CASRVGTSGRAIEADEQYF.

The J gene is TRBJ1-2, the V gene TRBV10-2; no clear D. Looked up from germline, CDR1 is WSHSY and CDR2 is SAAADI. Trimming took off 0 bases at V and 7 bases at J, with 15 bases between the two ends. CDR3 length equals 15 residues. The CDR3 sequence is CASSESGSLWAGYTF. DNA for the CDR3: TGCGCCAGCAGTGAGTCCGGGTCTCTTTGGGCTGGCTACACCTTC.

The chain combines TRBV7-8 with TRBJ2-7, with TRBD2 matching 10 bases. This CDR3 spans 15 amino acids. Germline V lookup: CDR1 SGHVS, CDR2 FQNEAQ. The trim removed 5 bases at V and 0 bases at J, leaving 4 bases unmatched. The CDR3 DNA is TGTGCCAGCAGCCACACTAGCGGGGACTCCTACGAGCAGTACTTC. Translation: CASSHTSGDSYEQYF.

This clonotype was detected once. CDR3 sequence: CASSPALGGGNTEAFF. CDR3 nucleotide sequence: TGTGCCAGCAGCCCCGCCTTGGGCGGGGGGAACACTGAAGCTTTCTTT. This chain links TRBV5-4 with TRBJ1-1; D might be TRBD1 (5 bases). The V and J ends lost 4 bases and 1 base respectively, with 17 bases between them. Germline values: CDR1 SGHNT, CDR2 YYREEE (reference sequence). This CDR3 has 16 residues.

This clonotype was counted between two and nine times. This chain connects TRBV30 to TRBJ1-1; D is possibly TRBD1 (5 bases). The CDR3 has 12 amino acids. From germline, CDR1 is GTSNPN and CDR2 SVGIG (reference sequence). V was clipped by 0 bases and J by 8 bases, with 10 bases between them. As DNA, the CDR3 is TGTGCCTGGAGTGTAAAGGGGCCAGAAGCTTTCTTT. It translates to CAWSVKGPEAFF.

This clonotype was detected a few times. This chain uses TRBV5-1 with TRBJ2-7; 7 nucleotides line up with TRBD1. This CDR3 region has 16 residues. V was pared by 4 bases and J by 4 bases, with 14 bases of the junction left unmatched. In germline, CDR1 is SGHRS, CDR2 YFSETQ. This CDR3 is CASSTSPTGEYYEQYF. The CDR3 DNA reads as TGCGCCAGCAGCACTTCGCCCACAGGGGAATATTACGAGCAGTACTTC.

The DNA for the CDR3 is TGTGCCAGCAGCGGAGACGGACTAGCGGGACTCGTTGAAGAGACCCAGTACTTC. Its translation: CASSGDGLAGLVEETQYF. The V call is TRBV11-2, the J call TRBJ2-5, with TRBD2 matching over 12 bases. Germline assignment: CDR1 SGHAT and CDR2 FQNNGV. The CDR3 length is 18 residues. The V segment lost 5 bases and the J segment 3 bases; nucleotides outside the gene matches: 13. Full variable domain (remainder filled in from reference TRBV11-2 and TRBJ2-5): EAGVAQSPRYKIIEKRQSVAFWCNPISGHATLYWYQQILGQGPKLLIQFQNNGVVDDSQLPKDRFSAERLKGVDSTLKIQPAKLEDSAVYLCASSGDGLAGLVEETQYFGPGTRLLVL.

The chain combines TRBV4-3 with TRBJ1-2; no definite D call. Trimming cost V 1 base and J 2 bases, with 11 bases left between them. This CDR3 comprises 15 residues. Per germline, CDR1 LGHNA and CDR2 YSLEER. The chain's CDR3 is CASSQGVAGNYGYTF. The CDR3 nucleotides read TGCGCCAGCAGCCAAGGGGTTGCGGGGAACTATGGCTACACCTTC.

The chain uses TRBV11-2 and TRBJ2-1; 11 positions match TRBD2. Germline-derived CDR1 and CDR2 are SGHAT and FQNNGV. The J segment lost 7 bases and the V segment lost 3 bases, leaving 8 bases of the junction unmatched. This CDR3 has 16 residues. CDR3 DNA: TGTGCCAGCAGCTTTTTCCCTAGCGGGAGGAAAAATGAGCAGTTCTTC. Encoded protein: CASSFFPSGRKNEQFF.

This clonotype has a handful of counts. The V call is TRBV15, the J call TRBJ2-7; 11 nucleotides line up with TRBD1. The CDR3 consists of 15 residues. V gave up 1 base and J gave up 7 bases; unmatched junction bases: 6. Germline CDR1 and CDR2: LNHNV and YYDKDF (reference sequence). CDR3 amino acids: CATSRADRGRYEQYF. The CDR3 DNA reads as TGTGCCACCAGCAGAGCGGACAGGGGGCGATATGAGCAGTACTTC.

This clonotype turned up a few times. The gene calls are TRBV29-1 and TRBJ2-7; possibly TRBD1 for D (7 bases). V lost 8 bases, J lost 5 bases, and 25 bases lay in between. The CDR3 contains 15 residues. CDR1 and CDR2 from the germline V gene are SQVTM and ANQGSEA. CDR3 DNA sequence: TGCAGCATGTGGGGATTACAGGGGAGGTCAGACGAGCAGTACTTC. It codes for CSMWGLQGRSDEQYF.

This clonotype has a handful of counts. This rearrangement joins TRBV4-1 to TRBJ2-1; 7 positions match TRBD1. The CDR3 extends over 15 amino acids. The V and J ends lost 0 bases and 7 bases, in that order; junction bases with no gene match: 6. Germline CDR1 is MGHRA and CDR2 is YSYEKL. DNA of the CDR3: TGCGCCAGCAGCCAAGAATTGCCAGGGGGAAATGAGCAGTTCTTC. Its translation is CASSQELPGGNEQFF.

Only a few counts were recorded for this clonotype. The genes are TRBV7-9 and TRBJ2-2, with D possibly matching TRBD2 (6 bases). V lost 2 bases and J 3 bases, leaving 7 bases between the germline ends. Germline CDR1 reads SEHNR; CDR2 reads FQNEAQ (reference sequence). This CDR3 has 14 amino acids. The CDR3 loop is CASSLLADTGELFF. Written as DNA, the CDR3 is TGTGCCAGCAGCTTATTAGCGGACACCGGGGAGCTGTTTTTT. The full variable domain, with the rest looked up from reference TRBV7-9 and TRBJ2-2, is DTGVSQNPRHKITKRGQNVTFRCDPISEHNRLYWYRQTLGQGPEFLTYFQNEAQLEKSRLLSDRFSAERPKGSFSTLEIQRTEQGDSAMYLCASSLLADTGELFFGEGSRLTVL.

The chain joins TRBV11-2 to TRBJ2-3, with TRBD2 matching 8 bases. CDR3 length: 19 residues. Looked up from germline, CDR1 is SGHAT and CDR2 is FQNNGV. V lost 2 bases and J lost 7; bases outside the gene matches: 20. DNA of the CDR3: TGTGCCAGCAGCTTACGGGGGGCCCTTAGGGGACTAGGGTCGTATACGCAGTATTTT. Its translation is CASSLRGALRGLGSYTQYF.

The rearrangement links TRBV7-9 to TRBJ2-2; D is undetermined. The germline CDR1 and CDR2 sequences are SEHNR and FQNEAQ (reference sequence). The CDR3 has 16 amino acids. Trimming pared 5 bases from V and 4 bases from J, leaving 17 bases between. CDR3 bases: TGTGCCAGCAGCCCTCCCTTGGTGGACGGCACCGGGGAGCTGTTTTTT. Protein sequence: CASSPPLVDGTGELFF.

With regard to this clonotype: An end of the junction differs from the germline gene, which may be a read error. J is TRBJ2-7 and V is TRBV5-1; D possibly corresponds to TRBD1 (6 bases). This CDR3 region has 8 residues. Germline lookup yields CDR1 SGHRS and CDR2 YFSETQ. CDR3 sequence reads: CASSPDSF. The CDR3 nucleotides read TGCGCCAGCAGCCCGGACAGTTTC.

This clonotype showed up just a few times. The chain has TRBV12-3 or TRBV12-4 and TRBJ2-3; the D is unclear. The germline V and J ends were trimmed by 0 bases and 4 bases, with 8 bases remaining between them. This CDR3 is 14 amino acids long. In nucleotides, the CDR3 is TGTGCCAGCAGTTTAGCGTCCGAGTCAGATACGCAGTATTTT. Translating it yields CASSLASESDTQYF.

There are a few counts of this clonotype. The gene calls are TRBV7-2 and TRBJ1-1; a possible D gene is TRBD1 (5 bases). Germline assignment: CDR1 SGHTA and CDR2 FQGNSA. Between the trimmed V and J ends, which lost 1 base and 4 bases, there was a span of 13 bases. This CDR3 contains 15 residues. In DNA form, the CDR3 reads TGTGCCAGCAGCTTAGAGGGCAGGGAGGGCACTGAAGCTTTCTTT. Its protein is CASSLEGREGTEAFF.

This clonotype has just a few counts. V and J are TRBV11-2 and TRBJ1-2; no firm D call. V was clipped by 3 bases and J by 3 bases, with 8 bases between them. This CDR3 contains 13 residues. Germline V gene data show CDR1 as SGHAT and CDR2 as FQNNGV. CDR3 protein: CASSFLRDYGYTF. The CDR3 DNA is TGTGCCAGCAGCTTCCTGCGGGACTATGGCTACACCTTC.

This clonotype was detected only a few times. The chain has TRBV12-3 or TRBV12-4 and TRBJ2-5, with TRBD2 identical over 7 bases. The trim removed 7 bases at V and 4 bases at J, leaving 6 bases unmatched. CDR3 size: 13 residues. CDR3 nucleotides: TGTGCCAGCACCCTGGGGGGGAGAGAGACCCAGTACTTC. Translated, it gives CASTLGGRETQYF.

The V and J genes are TRBV3-1 and TRBJ2-3; 7 bases are shared with TRBD1. Germline CDR1 and CDR2: LGHDT and YNNKEL (reference sequence). Trimming removed 4 bases from V and 2 bases from J; junction bases left unmatched: 6. The CDR3 is 15 amino acids. The CDR3 DNA follows: TGTGCCAGCAGCCCCGGGACAGCTACCACAGATACGCAGTATTTT. It encodes CASSPGTATTDTQYF.

This clonotype showed up just a few times. The gene calls are TRBV27 and TRBJ2-2; possibly TRBD1 or TRBD2 for D (5 bases each). Per germline, CDR1 MNHEY and CDR2 SMNVEV (reference sequence). The CDR3 loop spans 15 amino acids. The ends were cut back, 6 bases at V and 1 base at J, with 12 bases in the middle. The CDR3 loop is CASSSPGRNTGELFF. The CDR3 nucleotides read TGTGCCAGCAGCAGTCCAGGGAGGAACACCGGGGAGCTGTTTTTT.

The chain employs TRBV11-1 and TRBJ2-1; 12 bases are shared with TRBD1. Trimming cost V 3 bases and J 2 bases; bases outside gene matches: 11. CDR3 size: 19 residues. The V gene's germline CDR1 is SGHAT and CDR2 FQDESV (reference sequence). CDR3 coding DNA: TGTGCCAGCAGCTTTCCGGGACAGGGGGCGTTGGGACCCTACAATGAGCAGTTCTTC. This encodes CASSFPGQGALGPYNEQFF.

Only a few counts were recorded for this clonotype. In DNA, the CDR3 is TGTGCCATCAGTGAGTCGAATTCTGGTCATACGCAGTATTTT. It encodes CAISESNSGHTQYF. This chain connects TRBV10-3 to TRBJ2-3; D remains ambiguous. Germline CDR1 reads ENHRY; CDR2 reads SYGVKD. The CDR3 consists of 14 residues. The V gene lost 0 bases and the J gene lost 7 bases, with 11 bases spanning the gap.

The chain employs TRBV5-1 and TRBJ2-1, with D possibly being TRBD1 (5 bases). The germline V gene has CDR1 SGHRS and CDR2 YFSETQ. The CDR3 totals 15 residues. V lost 3 bases and J 4 bases, leaving 14 bases between the germline ends. The CDR3 loop reads CASSYGAELYNEQFF. The CDR3 DNA reads TGCGCCAGCAGCTATGGGGCGGAACTTTACAATGAGCAGTTCTTC.

This clonotype was observed a few times. V and J are TRBV4-1 and TRBJ2-1; D not resolved. Trimming took off 0 bases at V and 11 bases at J, with 11 bases between the two ends. Germline-derived CDR1 and CDR2 are MGHRA and YSYEKL. The CDR3 has 13 amino acids. CDR3 bases: TGCGCCAGCAGCCAAGATCTGAACATCAAGCAGTTCTTC. It codes for CASSQDLNIKQFF.

This chain links TRBV6-1 with TRBJ1-1; D not certain. Trimming took 5 bases from V and 2 from J, leaving 9 bases between them. CDR1 is MNHNS, CDR2 SASEGT, per germline. The CDR3 runs 13 residues. CDR3 protein: CASSRASNTEAFF. The CDR3 nucleotides read TGTGCCAGCAGTCGGGCCTCAAACACTGAAGCTTTCTTT.

The chain carries TRBV7-9 and TRBJ2-7; D gene uncertain. This CDR3 is 14 amino acids long. CDR1 is SEHNR, CDR2 FQNEAQ, per germline (reference sequence). The ends were cut back, 2 bases at V and 2 bases at J, with 10 bases in the middle. The CDR3 DNA reads TGTGCCAGCAGCTTAAGTCAGCATCCCTACGAGCAGTACTTC. This encodes CASSLSQHPYEQYF.